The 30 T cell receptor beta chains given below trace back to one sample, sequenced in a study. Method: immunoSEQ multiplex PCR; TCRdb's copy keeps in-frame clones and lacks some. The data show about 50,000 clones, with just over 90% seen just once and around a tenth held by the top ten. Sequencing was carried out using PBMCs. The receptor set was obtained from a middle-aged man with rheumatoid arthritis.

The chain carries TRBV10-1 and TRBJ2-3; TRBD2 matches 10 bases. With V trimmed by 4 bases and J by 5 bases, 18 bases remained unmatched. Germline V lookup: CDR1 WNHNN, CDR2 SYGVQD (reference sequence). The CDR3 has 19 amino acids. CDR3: CASSGSIAGGRNFGDTQYF. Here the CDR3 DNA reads TGCGCCAGCAGTGGCTCTATAGCGGGGGGAAGGAATTTTGGAGATACGCAGTATTTT.

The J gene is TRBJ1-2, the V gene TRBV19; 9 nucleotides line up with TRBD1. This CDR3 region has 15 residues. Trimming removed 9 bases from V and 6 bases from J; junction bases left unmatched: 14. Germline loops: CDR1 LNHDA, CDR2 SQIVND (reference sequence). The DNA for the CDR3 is TGTGCCAGCTACCGGCGGGGACAGGGCGGAGATGGCTACACCTTC. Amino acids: CASYRRGQGGDGYTF.

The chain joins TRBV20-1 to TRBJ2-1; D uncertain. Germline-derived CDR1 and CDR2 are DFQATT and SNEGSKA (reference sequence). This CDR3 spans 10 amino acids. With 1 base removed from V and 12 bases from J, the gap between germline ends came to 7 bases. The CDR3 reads CSARVDWQFF. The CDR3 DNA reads TGCAGTGCTAGAGTAGATTGGCAGTTCTTC.

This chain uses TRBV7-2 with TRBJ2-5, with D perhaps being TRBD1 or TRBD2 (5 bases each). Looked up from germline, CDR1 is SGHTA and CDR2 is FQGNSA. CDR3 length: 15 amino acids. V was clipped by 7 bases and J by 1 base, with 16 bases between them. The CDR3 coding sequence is TGTGCCAGCACCCTCCGGGGCGGAGTCCAAGAGACCCAGTACTTC. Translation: CASTLRGGVQETQYF.

CDR3 loop: CATYSVFGRVGTGGEKLFF. In nucleotides, the CDR3 is TGTGCCACCTACTCGGTGTTTGGTAGGGTTGGGACAGGGGGCGAAAAACTGTTTTTT. The chain carries TRBV28 and TRBJ1-4, with 12 bases fitting TRBD1. V was clipped by 10 bases and J by 8 bases; unmatched bases: 23. This CDR3 region has 19 residues. The germline CDR1 and CDR2 sequences are MDHEN and SYDVKM.

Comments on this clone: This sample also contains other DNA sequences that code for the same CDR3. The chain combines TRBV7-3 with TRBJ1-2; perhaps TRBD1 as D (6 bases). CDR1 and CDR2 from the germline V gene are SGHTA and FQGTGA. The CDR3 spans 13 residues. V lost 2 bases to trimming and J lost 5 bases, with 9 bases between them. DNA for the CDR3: TGTGCCAGCAGCTTAGGGCAGGGGTATGGCTACACCTTC. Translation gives CASSLGQGYGYTF. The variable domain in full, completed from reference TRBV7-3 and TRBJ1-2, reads GAGVSQTPSNKVTEKGKYVELRCDPISGHTALYWYRQSLGQGPEFLIYFQGTGAADDSGLPNDRFFAVRPEGSVSTLKIQRTERGDSAVYLCASSLGQGYGYTFGSGTRLTVV.

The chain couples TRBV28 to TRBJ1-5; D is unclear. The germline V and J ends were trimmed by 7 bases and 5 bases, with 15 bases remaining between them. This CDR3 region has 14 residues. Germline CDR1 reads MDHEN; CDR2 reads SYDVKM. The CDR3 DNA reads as TGTGCCAGCACGGTCGTGTCCGCCGATCAGCCCCAGCATTTT. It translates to CASTVVSADQPQHF.

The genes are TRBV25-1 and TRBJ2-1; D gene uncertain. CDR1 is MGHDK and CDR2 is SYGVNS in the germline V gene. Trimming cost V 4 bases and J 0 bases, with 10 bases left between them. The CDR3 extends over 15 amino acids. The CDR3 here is CASSVWRSSYNEQFF. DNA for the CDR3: TGTGCCAGCAGTGTCTGGAGAAGCTCCTACAATGAGCAGTTCTTC. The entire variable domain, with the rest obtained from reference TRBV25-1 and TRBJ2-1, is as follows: EADIYQTPRYLVIGTGKKITLECSQTMGHDKMYWYQQDPGMELHLIHYSYGVNSTEKGDLSSESTVSRIRTEHFPLTLESARPSHTSQYLCASSVWRSSYNEQFFGPGTRLTVL.

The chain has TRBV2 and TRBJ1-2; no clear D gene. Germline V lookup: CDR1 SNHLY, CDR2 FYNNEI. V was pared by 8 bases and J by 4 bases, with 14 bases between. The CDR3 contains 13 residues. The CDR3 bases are TGTGCCAGCCTTGAGTCTGCTGGCTATGGCTACACCTTC. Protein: CASLESAGYGYTF.

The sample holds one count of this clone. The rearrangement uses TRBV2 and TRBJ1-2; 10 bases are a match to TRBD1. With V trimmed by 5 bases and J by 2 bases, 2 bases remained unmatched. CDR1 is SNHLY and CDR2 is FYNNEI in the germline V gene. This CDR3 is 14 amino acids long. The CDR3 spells CASSSGQGNYGYTF. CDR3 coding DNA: TGTGCCAGCAGTTCGGGACAGGGGAACTATGGCTACACCTTC.

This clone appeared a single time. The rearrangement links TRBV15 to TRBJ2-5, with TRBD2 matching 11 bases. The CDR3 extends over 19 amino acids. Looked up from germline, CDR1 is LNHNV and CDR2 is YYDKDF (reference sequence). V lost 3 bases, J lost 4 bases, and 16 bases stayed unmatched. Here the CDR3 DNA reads TGTGCCACCAGCAGTCCCGTAGGGGATAGCGGGAGGGGTCGAGAGACCCAGTACTTC. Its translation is CATSSPVGDSGRGRETQYF.

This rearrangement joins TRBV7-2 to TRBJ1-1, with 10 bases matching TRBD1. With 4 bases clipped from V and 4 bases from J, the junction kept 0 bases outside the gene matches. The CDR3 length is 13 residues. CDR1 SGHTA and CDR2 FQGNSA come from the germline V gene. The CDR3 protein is CASSWTGGTEAFF. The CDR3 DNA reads TGTGCCAGCAGCTGGACAGGGGGCACTGAAGCTTTCTTT.

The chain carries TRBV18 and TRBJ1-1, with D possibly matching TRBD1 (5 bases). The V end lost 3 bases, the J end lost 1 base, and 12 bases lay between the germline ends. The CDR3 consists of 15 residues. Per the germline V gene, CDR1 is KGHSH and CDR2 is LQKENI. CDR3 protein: CASSPLGRTNTEAFF. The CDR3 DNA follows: TGTGCCAGCTCACCCTTGGGACGGACGAACACTGAAGCTTTCTTT.

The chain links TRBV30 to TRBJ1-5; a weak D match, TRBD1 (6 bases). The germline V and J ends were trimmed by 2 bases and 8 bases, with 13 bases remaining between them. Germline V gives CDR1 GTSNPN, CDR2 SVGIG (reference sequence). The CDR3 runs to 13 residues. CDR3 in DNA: TGTGCCTGGAGTACGGACAGTGCGGAGCCCCAGCATTTT. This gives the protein CAWSTDSAEPQHF.

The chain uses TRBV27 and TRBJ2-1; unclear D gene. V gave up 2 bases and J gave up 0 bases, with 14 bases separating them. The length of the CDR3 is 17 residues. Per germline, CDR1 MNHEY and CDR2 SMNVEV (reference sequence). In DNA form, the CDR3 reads TGTGCCAGCAGTTTAAGGGTGACACTTAGCTCCTACAATGAGCAGTTCTTC. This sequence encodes CASSLRVTLSSYNEQFF.

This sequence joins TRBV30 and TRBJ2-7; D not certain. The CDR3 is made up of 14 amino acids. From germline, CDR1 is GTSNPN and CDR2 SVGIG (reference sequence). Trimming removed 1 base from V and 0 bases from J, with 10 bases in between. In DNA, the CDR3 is TGTGCCTGGAGTGGAGGCCAGAGCTCCTACGAGCAGTACTTC. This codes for CAWSGGQSSYEQYF.

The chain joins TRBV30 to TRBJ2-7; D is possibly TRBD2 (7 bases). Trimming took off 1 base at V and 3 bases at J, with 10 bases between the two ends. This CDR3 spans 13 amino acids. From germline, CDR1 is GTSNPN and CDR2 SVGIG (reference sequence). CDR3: CAWSGGGGYEQYF. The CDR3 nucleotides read TGTGCCTGGAGTGGGGGAGGGGGCTACGAGCAGTACTTC.

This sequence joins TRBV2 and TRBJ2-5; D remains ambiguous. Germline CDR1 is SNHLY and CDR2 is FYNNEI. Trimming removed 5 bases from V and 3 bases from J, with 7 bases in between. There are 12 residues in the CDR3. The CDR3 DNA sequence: TGTGCCAGCAGTTTAACAGAAGAGACCCAGTACTTC. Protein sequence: CASSLTEETQYF.

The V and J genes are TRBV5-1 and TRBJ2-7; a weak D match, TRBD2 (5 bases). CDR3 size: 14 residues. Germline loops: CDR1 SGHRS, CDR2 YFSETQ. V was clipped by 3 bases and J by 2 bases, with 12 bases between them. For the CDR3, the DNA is TGCGCCAGCAGCTCTCGGACGGGGACCTACGAGCAGTACTTC. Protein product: CASSSRTGTYEQYF.

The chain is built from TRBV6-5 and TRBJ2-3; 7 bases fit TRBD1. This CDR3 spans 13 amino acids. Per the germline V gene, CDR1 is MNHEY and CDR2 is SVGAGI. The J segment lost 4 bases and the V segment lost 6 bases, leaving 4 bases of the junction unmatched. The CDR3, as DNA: TGTGCCAGCAGAACAGGGGCGGCAGATACGCAGTATTTT. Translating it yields CASRTGAADTQYF.

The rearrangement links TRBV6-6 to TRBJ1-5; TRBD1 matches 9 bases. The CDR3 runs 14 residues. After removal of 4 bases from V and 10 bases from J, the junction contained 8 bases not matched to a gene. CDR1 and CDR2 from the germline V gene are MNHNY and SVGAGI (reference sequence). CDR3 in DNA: TGTGCCAGCAGTTTACAGGGGGCCGGACCACCCCAGCATTTT. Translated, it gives CASSLQGAGPPQHF.

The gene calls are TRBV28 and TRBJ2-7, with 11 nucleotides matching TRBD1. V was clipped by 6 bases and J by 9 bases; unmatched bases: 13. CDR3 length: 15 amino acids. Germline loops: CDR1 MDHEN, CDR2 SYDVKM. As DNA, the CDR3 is TGTGCCAGCAGGCCAACCCGGACAGGGGGCGATTGGCAGTACTTC. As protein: CASRPTRTGGDWQYF.

CDR3 sequence: CASSVSDTEAFF. Written as DNA, the CDR3 is TGTGCCAGCAGCGTAAGTGACACTGAAGCTTTCTTT. The rearrangement uses TRBV9 and TRBJ1-1; D gene ambiguous. Germline V CDR1 and CDR2: SGDLS, YYNGEE. V lost 1 base to trimming and J lost 3 bases, with 4 bases between them. This CDR3 has 12 residues.

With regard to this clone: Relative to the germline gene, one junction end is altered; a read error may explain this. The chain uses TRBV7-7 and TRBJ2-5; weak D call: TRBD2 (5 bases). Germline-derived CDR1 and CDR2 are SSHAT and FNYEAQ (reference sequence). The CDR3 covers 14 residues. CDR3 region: CASSLGSGGETQYF. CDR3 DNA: TGTGCTAGCAGCTTAGGGAGCGGCGGGGAGACCCAGTACTTC.

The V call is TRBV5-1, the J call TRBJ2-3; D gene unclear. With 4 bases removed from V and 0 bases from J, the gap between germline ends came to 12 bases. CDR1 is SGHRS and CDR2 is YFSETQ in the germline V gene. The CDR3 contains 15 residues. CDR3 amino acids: CASSTSYSSTDTQYF. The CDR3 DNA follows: TGCGCCAGCAGCACCTCATACTCTAGCACAGATACGCAGTATTTT.

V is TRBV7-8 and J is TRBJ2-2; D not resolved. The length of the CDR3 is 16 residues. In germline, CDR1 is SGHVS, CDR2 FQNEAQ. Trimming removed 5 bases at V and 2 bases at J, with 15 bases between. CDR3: CASSRQEISNTGELFF. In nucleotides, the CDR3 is TGTGCCAGCAGCCGCCAAGAAATTAGTAACACCGGGGAGCTGTTTTTT.

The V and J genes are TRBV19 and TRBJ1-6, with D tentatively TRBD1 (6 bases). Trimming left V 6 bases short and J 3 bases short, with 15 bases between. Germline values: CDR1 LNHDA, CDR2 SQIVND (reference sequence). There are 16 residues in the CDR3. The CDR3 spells CASSPGGADYNSPLHF. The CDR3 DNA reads TGTGCCAGTAGCCCCGGGGGGGCGGACTATAATTCACCCCTCCACTTT.

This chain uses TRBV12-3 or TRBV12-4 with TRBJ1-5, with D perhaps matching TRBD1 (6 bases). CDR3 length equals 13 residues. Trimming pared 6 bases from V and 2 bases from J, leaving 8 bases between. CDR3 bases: TGTGCCAGCAGCCCAGGGGGCAATCAGCCCCAGCATTTT. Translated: CASSPGGNQPQHF.

The CDR3 here is CASSDRQGASNQPQHF. Written as DNA, the CDR3 is TGTGCCAGCAGTGACCGACAGGGGGCCAGTAATCAGCCCCAGCATTTT. This chain connects TRBV2 to TRBJ1-5; 10 bases match TRBD1. CDR3 length: 16 amino acids. Germline V gives CDR1 SNHLY, CDR2 FYNNEI. With V trimmed by 3 bases and J by 4 bases, 6 bases remained unmatched.

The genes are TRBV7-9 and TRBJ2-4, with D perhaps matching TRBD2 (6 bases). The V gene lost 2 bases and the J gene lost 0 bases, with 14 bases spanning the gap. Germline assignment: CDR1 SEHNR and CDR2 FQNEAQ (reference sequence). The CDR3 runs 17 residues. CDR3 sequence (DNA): TGTGCCAGCAGCTTATCAGGGATGGGACTAGCCAAAAACATTCAGTACTTC. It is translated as CASSLSGMGLAKNIQYF.